The rows below give T cell receptor beta chains drawn from one sample of a study of monozygotic twins with inflammatory bowel disease. TCRdb reanalyzed the 5' RACE reads, giving one entry per CDR3 protein sequence and no DNA. The sample spans around 220,000 distinct CDR3 sequences; the ten largest clones claim approximately 7.7%. Sequenced input: blood. These receptor sequences come from a human donor with ulcerative colitis or Crohn's disease, or a healthy co-twin of an affected twin (not recorded which). CDR3s include the opening cysteine and the closing phenylalanine or tryptophan.

J gene: TRBJ2-1; V gene: TRBV5-1; CDR3 protein: CASSPRVRVDEQFF
J gene: TRBJ2-1; V gene: TRBV5-1; CDR3 protein: CASSFGGSGSSYNEQFF
J gene: TRBJ1-1; V gene: TRBV5-4; CDR3 protein: CASSLGGSRGITEAFF
J gene: TRBJ2-7; V gene: TRBV7-3; CDR3 protein: CASSPRTGGSYEQYF
J gene: TRBJ1-3; V gene: TRBV7-9; CDR3 protein: CASSLRSAHSGNTIYF
J gene: TRBJ1-1; V gene: TRBV20-1; CDR3 protein: CSALLSTAYTEAFF
J gene: TRBJ2-7; V gene: TRBV15; CDR3 protein: CATSRVDSYEQYF
J gene: TRBJ2-2; V gene: TRBV7-3; CDR3 protein: CASSSAGAGELFF
J gene: TRBJ1-1; V gene: TRBV10-3; CDR3 protein: CAISGRTGPESNTEAFF
J gene: TRBJ2-7; V gene: TRBV2; CDR3 protein: CASSEMGTSAYEQYF
J gene: TRBJ2-3; V gene: TRBV5-6; CDR3 protein: CASSLVEGRTDTQYF
J gene: TRBJ2-7; V gene: TRBV20-1; CDR3 protein: CSAKGVYEQYF
J gene: TRBJ2-1; V gene: TRBV2; CDR3 protein: CASKEGSSYNEQFF
J gene: TRBJ1-5; V gene: TRBV30; CDR3 protein: CAWSVYRQPQHF
J gene: TRBJ2-2; V gene: TRBV20-1; CDR3 protein: CSANLGGELFF
J gene: TRBJ2-3; V gene: TRBV6-5; CDR3 protein: CASRTGGGDTQYF
J gene: TRBJ2-3; V gene: TRBV24-1; CDR3 protein: CATSDIGRDTQYF
J gene: TRBJ2-7; V gene: TRBV5-1; CDR3 protein: CASSLEVGPYEQYF
J gene: TRBJ2-1; V gene: TRBV4-3; CDR3 protein: CASSQEFRGLGIYEQFF
J gene: TRBJ2-7; V gene: TRBV20-1; CDR3 protein: CSAPGLSYEQYF
J gene: TRBJ1-1; V gene: TRBV18; CDR3 protein: CASSPIPNTEAFF
J gene: TRBJ2-3; V gene: TRBV7-3; CDR3 protein: CASSLLAGSTDTQYF
J gene: TRBJ1-1; V gene: TRBV18; CDR3 protein: CASSPQGSTEAFF
J gene: TRBJ2-7; V gene: TRBV5-6; CDR3 protein: CASSLRGLADEQYF
J gene: TRBJ1-2; V gene: TRBV2; CDR3 protein: CASIRGFGYTF
J gene: TRBJ1-5; V gene: TRBV15; CDR3 protein: CATSKLGKPQHF
J gene: TRBJ2-1; V gene: TRBV20-1; CDR3 protein: CSAREIPFEQFF
J gene: TRBJ2-3; V gene: TRBV7-2; CDR3 protein: CASSLTGGADTQYF
J gene: TRBJ1-2; V gene: TRBV2; CDR3 protein: CASSAGKNYGYTF
J gene: TRBJ2-2; V gene: TRBV19; CDR3 protein: CASSITVNTGELFF
J gene: TRBJ2-3; V gene: TRBV3-1; CDR3 protein: CASSQLRTDTQYF
J gene: TRBJ2-7; V gene: TRBV6-5; CDR3 protein: CASSYKPGTGNYEQYF
J gene: TRBJ2-2; V gene: TRBV7-2; CDR3 protein: CASSSRGSPGELFF
J gene: TRBJ2-3; V gene: TRBV20-1; CDR3 protein: CSALERSGRALDTQYF
J gene: TRBJ2-7; V gene: TRBV6-1; CDR3 protein: CASSPKGGHRYEQYF
J gene: TRBJ2-1; V gene: TRBV23-1; CDR3 protein: CASSPLGEGREFF
J gene: TRBJ1-4; V gene: TRBV5-1; CDR3 protein: CASSLNSQMMEKLFF
J gene: TRBJ1-4; V gene: TRBV29-1; CDR3 protein: CSVEGHQNEKLFF
J gene: TRBJ1-2; V gene: TRBV9; CDR3 protein: CASGTGQGYGYTF
J gene: TRBJ2-7; V gene: TRBV12-3/TRBV12-4; CDR3 protein: CASSLTGTIPYEQYF
J gene: TRBJ1-1; V gene: TRBV7-9; CDR3 protein: CASSLEGGAEAFF
J gene: TRBJ2-7; V gene: TRBV20-1; CDR3 protein: CSAPQGDYEQYF
J gene: TRBJ1-5; V gene: TRBV19; CDR3 protein: CASSLRRQADLSNQPQHF
J gene: TRBJ2-3; V gene: TRBV6-1; CDR3 protein: CASRDRGTANTDTQYF
J gene: TRBJ2-1; V gene: TRBV7-2; CDR3 protein: CASSFEARGNEQFF
J gene: TRBJ1-2; V gene: TRBV7-2; CDR3 protein: CASSRTGTGYTF
J gene: TRBJ2-7; V gene: TRBV5-1; CDR3 protein: CASSPPGLAVPPSPYEQYF
J gene: TRBJ2-3; V gene: TRBV12-3/TRBV12-4; CDR3 protein: CASRVSGIRGPTDTQYF
J gene: TRBJ2-5; V gene: TRBV20-1; CDR3 protein: CRAGGSGQETQYF